This T cell receptor (beta chain) was sequenced in a study of T cells after somatic rescue of genetic block. The sample holds one count of this clone. The assay was immunoSEQ multiplex PCR, and TCRdb's table has in-frame clones only and misses some. The sample includes around 52,000 clones, approximately 96% seen only once; the top ten take more than 0.075%. The germline V and J ends were trimmed by 7 bases and 2 bases, with 9 bases remaining between them. The CDR3 is made up of 12 amino acids. Germline V gene lookup returns CDR1 SNHLY and CDR2 FYNNEI. This sequence originates from a child in the first two years of life. Sequencing input: peripheral blood mononuclear cells (PBMCs). J is TRBJ2-7 and V is TRBV2; D not resolved. The CDR3, as DNA: TGTGCCAGCACCATGGTAACCTACGAGCAGTACTTC. It yields the protein CASTMVTYEQYF.